This T cell receptor (beta chain) originates from a study of neurological immune-mediated disorders. A single record per CDR3 protein comes from TCRdb applying MiXCR to the 5' RACE reads. The table shows tens of thousands of distinct CDR3 sequences, with roughly 10% occurring only once. V lost 3 bases, J lost 7 bases, and 8 bases stayed unmatched. Germline CDR1 SGHVS, CDR2 FQNEAQ. This CDR3 comprises 14 residues. Findings of the study overall: Multiple sclerosis patients had less TCR clonal expansion than even healthy controls, unlike HTLV-1-associated myelopathy.

This clonotype appeared many times. Its antigen is not known. The clonotype comes from a woman in her twenties or thirties with HTLV-1-associated myelopathy (HAM/TSP). Material for sequencing was CD4+ T cells from blood. The chain links TRBV7-8 to TRBJ1-2; 7 nucleotides line up with TRBD1. Here the CDR3 DNA reads TGTGCCAGCAGCTTTAGAGTCTCAGGGGGTGGCTACACCTTC. Its translation: CASSFRVSGGGYTF.